The following is a T cell receptor beta chain sequence with its context. Its antigen specificity is not known. Base-call qualities are not available, and no considerably larger clone is one nucleotide away. The data were taken from a study of cytomegalovirus exposure and HLA in healthy donors (dated by TCRdb to 2015 to 2018). Regarding the complete study: An earlier analysis of approximately 600 of the donors reported 250 to 300 Gb of sequence data and 120 million or so unique TCR beta sequences from 150 million to 200 million T cells. Of the roughly 400 genotyped donors, about 80% fell in the genetic ancestry cluster associated with self-reported Caucasian donors. Approximately 310 gigabases of sequencing data and approximately 84 million unique TCR sequences were included in an early release covering 550 to 650 HLA-typed donors. A later genetic analysis used genome-wide SNP genotypes for about 65% of the roughly 670 donors, treating that subset as a discovery cohort. Because of strong linkage in the cohort, roughly five DR-DQ haplotypes were treated as single units for association and clustering. HLA typing covered class I and class II loci at four-digit resolution. The T cell repertoires of about 700 subjects were profiled by immunosequencing and related to cytomegalovirus serostatus. The study aimed to test whether signatures of past pathogen exposure could be identified by cataloging public T cell receptors. Donor age, sex, ethnicity and CMV serostatus were compiled alongside the repertoire data. The number of typed donors differed by locus: about 620-630 for A, B, C, DRB1 and DQB1; 522 for DQA1; around 610 for DPA1; and some 470 for DPB1. High-throughput TCR immunosequencing, statistical association of individual TCRs with disease status, and machine learning were combined to predict cytomegalovirus infection status. To study patterns of TCR occurrence, a later analysis re-analyzed previously published TCR beta repertoires from 650 to 750 donors and added high-resolution HLA genotyping. An earlier analysis of around 640 of the donors used high-throughput TCR beta sequencing to judge whether each TCR beta V gene segment behaved as functional or pseudogenic. A separate validation cohort of over a hundred different subjects was used in addition to the roughly 640-subject first cohort. The later analysis used no new phenotypic data to find candidate immune exposures, relying instead on TCR beta sequences and their occurrence across donors. On average, roughly 240,000 unique TCR beta nucleotide sequences were sequenced per donor among 350 to 400 genotyped donors of the cohort, with 15% to 20% of those sequences being non-productive. Every repertoire in the discovery cohort had been generated on one and the same sequencing platform.

The cohort consisted of 600 to 700 healthy bone marrow donors. At the time of sampling, every cohort member was nominally healthy, though immune exposures that went unrecorded were likely present. The donor was CMV seronegative and belonged to the group of 352 seronegative cohort members. Each donor provided a peripheral blood sample, and peripheral blood mononuclear cells were used for TCR beta sequencing. Genomic DNA extraction from the blood cell samples was performed with the Qiagen DNeasy Blood Extraction Kit. Findings and caveats that apply to the study as a whole: Correlated functional status among segregating V segments might reflect linkage disequilibrium, but an unknown experimental factor could not be ruled out. Three of the identified cytomegalovirus-associated TCR beta chains were confirmed in vitro to be specific for cytomegalovirus antigens. Most CMV-associated TCR beta chains appeared to be HLA-restricted in a later analysis, and the HLA associations seemed to be driven largely by CMV exposure. Sequencing depth was assumed to be roughly uniform across donors in the presence/absence analyses, though that assumption may not hold. Assigning TCR associations to individual alleles was difficult when HLA alleles, especially DR and DQ, strongly co-occurred. It was suggested by the authors that the approach could potentially be generalized to other disease states and immunological phenotypes. A later genetic analysis associated a missense DCLRE1C variant with V-gene and J-gene trimming of TCR beta chains, and an independent cohort replicated the association. In a later analysis, several top co-occurrence clusters were reported to appear linked to parvovirus B19, influenza, CMV and Epstein-Barr virus. In an earlier analysis of approximately 590 of the donors, most TCR beta V segments were observed in productive rearrangements about 87% or about 30% of the time, broadly matching IMGT annotations. A cluster of highly shared sequence variants was judged likely to represent a technical artifact of the sequencing pipeline. The only immune exposure information available for the cohort was CMV serostatus. A total of 150 or so TCR beta chains were listed by the study as associated with cytomegalovirus. In a later analysis, HLA-associated TCR beta chains were found to be more clonally expanded and to have lower generation probabilities than equally common non-associated chains. A later analysis associated around 16,000 TCR beta sequences with specific HLA alleles at a false discovery rate of 0.05. The classifier was reported to diagnose cytomegalovirus status with high specificity and sensitivity in both the original cohort and the validation cohort. Because counts were too low, about 15 rarely observed V segments, including chromosome 9 orphons, were left out of the earlier analysis of 500 to 650 of the donors. Because HLA typing was unavailable for some donors at each locus, only the typed subset was used in association tests. Compared with the roughly 700-donor mean, donors in an Asian-associated ancestry cluster had fewer N-insertions in productive TCRs, according to a later genetic analysis. A further reported finding was that TCR beta sequences accurately predicted the HLA-A and HLA-B alleles for most subjects in the first cohort. In a later analysis, the rate of TCR association differed among HLA loci, with DRB1 alleles having the most associated TCRs and HLA-C alleles having the fewest. Most TCR sequences were observed very rarely across donors, whereas some public TCRs were present in many individuals. Only TCR beta chains were sequenced in this cohort, and the absence of alpha or paired-chain data limited detectable features.

Libraries were prepared through the immunoSEQ multiplex PCR assay. The multiplex PCR relied on a mix of 60 forward primers for TCR Vbeta segments and 13 reverse primers for TCR Jbeta segments. Amplification of the CDR3 region of rearranged TCR beta genes was performed with a multiplex PCR assay on genomic DNA. On the Illumina HiSeq System, the amplified TCR beta libraries were sequenced as 87-base-pair reads. The original pipeline was this. Across the 500 to 850 repertoires, a later analysis counted approximately 75 million unique TCR beta chains, 9 million to 14 million of which were shared by at least two donors. A nearest-neighbor algorithm error-corrected the raw reads and collapsed the reads into unique sequences, merging closely related sequences to remove PCR and sequencing errors. To assign V, D and J gene segments, CDR3 sequences were aligned to IMGT reference sequences. For a sequence to be retained, a match of at least six nucleotides was required to both a V gene segment and a J gene segment. A rearrangement counted as productive if the CDR3 had no stop codons and remained in frame with V and J, and every other rearrangement counted as non-productive. CDR3 was defined according to IMGT convention as the region running from the second conserved V-encoded cysteine to the conserved J-encoded phenylalanine. The earlier analysis of 500 to 600 of the donors excluded sequences that lacked an unambiguous match to a single V gene segment. In an earlier analysis of more than 500 of the donors, a V segment was called functional when productive rearrangements were above 56.7%, and segregating when the standard deviation between donors exceeded 5%. A statistical classification framework was built to diagnose cytomegalovirus status from the catalog of TCR beta chain sequences. A later analysis assigned V and J genes by comparing TCR nucleotide sequences with IMGT/GENE-DB human TR gene sequences. A later analysis assigned CDR3 sequences and most-parsimonious VDJ recombination scenarios with the TCRdist pipeline. In a later analysis, each TCR beta chain was defined by its CDR3 amino acid sequence together with its V-gene family, and reads lacking a unique V-gene family were excluded. A later analysis removed nearly 600 highly shared, low-generation-probability nucleotide sequences to deal with suspected cross-contamination and a sequencing artifact. In a later analysis, a clonal expansion index for each public chain was calculated from normalized within-repertoire ranks of inferred template counts. Generation probabilities in a later analysis came from a VDJ recombination model fitted to out-of-frame rearrangements, and those results were checked against IGoR. Hypergeometric tests were used in a later analysis to score TCR-TCR, TCR-HLA and TCR-CMV co-occurrence, with a repertoire-size bias correction applied to the TCR pairs. False discovery rates were estimated in a later analysis by permuting HLA or CMV assignments 20 times. A later analysis grouped co-occurring TCRs with DBSCAN, adding TCRdist sequence similarity when clustering within HLA-allele-positive subsets. Co-occurrence clustering excluded repertoires with fewer than 30,000 or more than 120,000 public chains, plus five with anomalous nucleotide sharing. TCRdb took this table from immuneACCESS and kept in-frame rearrangements with V and J called. Such tables lack part of the clones; where checked against another copy, unresolved V genes explain under half of the gap, and the rest is unexplained. V and J calls and clone size are copied from that table; D and trimming were computed from the DNA. The table for this sample lists a few hundred thousand clones; roughly 80% of them were counted only once. The ten largest clones take up 0.22% of the sample.

The sequenced sample consisted of PBMCs. The clonotype was recovered from a girl aged 2-10 years in good health and CMV-seronegative.

The bases read TGTGCCAGCAGCTTATTAACAGGATTGGGCACCGGGGAGCTGTTTTTT. Translated, it reads CASSLLTGLGTGELFF. The sequence links TRBV7-9 to TRBJ2-2; the D gene is perhaps TRBD1, from 5 matching bases. V and J are truncated by 2 bases and 4 bases respectively, leaving an intervening sequence of 14 bases. CDR1 is given as SEHNR and CDR2 as FQNEAQ, both from the germline V gene (reference sequence). From cysteine to phenylalanine, the CDR3 is 16 amino acids long. Only CDR3 DNA remains: 48 bases, in frame from the first base. Here the CDR3 is joined to the reference TRBV7-9 and TRBJ2-2 genes, and the full variable domain is: DTGVSQNPRHKITKRGQNVTFRCDPISEHNRLYWYRQTLGQGPEFLTYFQNEAQLEKSRLLSDRFSAERPKGSFSTLEIQRTEQGDSAMYLCASSLLTGLGTGELFFGEGSRLTVL.